This T cell receptor beta chain was recovered during a study of cytomegalovirus exposure and HLA in healthy donors. Study overall: In a later analysis, it was reported that the 110 or so validation repertoires had been produced on the same platform as the 670 or so repertoires belonging to the first cohort. Overall study findings and caveats: Cytomegalovirus association was listed for about 180 TCR beta chains. Reportedly, diagnosis of cytomegalovirus status by the classifier showed high specificity and sensitivity. Most TCR sequences proved rare, with some public TCRs found in many donors.

The CDR3 contains 15 residues. The V gene's germline CDR1 is MGHRA and CDR2 YSYEKL. The V end was cut by 6 bases, the J end by 4 bases, with 15 bases between. Here immunoSEQ multiplex PCR was the method, and the copy in TCRdb shows in-frame clones only, minus some. The sample lists 300,000 to 450,000 clones; around 86% were seen once. For this clone: Its specificity is not known.

The receptor was isolated from a woman younger than 30 in good health and CMV-seronegative. The rearrangement links TRBV4-1 to TRBJ2-2; a weak D match, TRBD1 (6 bases). The source material was PBMCs. The CDR3 nucleotides are TGCGCCAGCAGTACAGGGCCCCCGGGCACCGGGGAGCTGTTTTTT. Translating gives CASSTGPPGTGELFF.